What follows is one TCR beta chain and its context. This clone's antigen is unknown. No clone much larger than this one lies a single base away; base qualities are absent. These data belong to a study of blood T cell repertoires in COVID-19 (TCRdb year 2020). Concerning the study at large: Samples covering the acute and convalescent phases of COVID-19 were provided by collaborators in the United States, Italy and Spain. The prospective study material was composed of cDNA or gDNA derived from T cells, B-cell-depleted T cells, or PBMCs. The dataset comprised deeply sampled blood TCRbeta repertoires from subjects exposed to, actively infected with, or recovered from COVID-19. A freely available public database, intended as a resource for researchers studying the immune response to SARS-CoV-2, is where the repertoires were released. The samples were drawn from two sources: the first 160 participants of the ongoing ImmuneRACE study, and 1,254 subjects contributed by 6 global collaborators. The sample metadata nearly always contained a de-identified subject ID, COVID-19 status, age in years and sex. HLA class I and class II types, where available, came from metadata supplied by the sample provider rather than from assay-based typing.

TCRbeta CDR3 regions were amplified from genomic DNA by means of the immunoSEQ Assay, a bias-controlled multiplex PCR. The source study handled its data this way. The number of nucleated cells in each sample was estimated from the amplification of reference gene primers within the assay. To quantify the absolute abundance of each unique TCRbeta CDR3 rearrangement, sequence reads were collapsed and filtered. For each sample, productive Simpson clonality was calculated as the square root of Simpson's diversity index over productive rearrangements. The immuneACCESS repertoire file appears here via TCRdb, limited to in-frame rearrangements. These files lack a portion of the clones; in checked studies, under half of the deficit traces to unresolved V genes, and the cause of the others is not known. V and J calls and clone size are given by that table; D and trimming were obtained from the DNA. For this sample there are some 87,000 clones; under 90% appear just once. The ten largest clones take up 24% of the sample.

Spanning cysteine to phenylalanine, the CDR3 consists of 11 amino acids. CDR3 DNA is the only sequence kept; it has 33 bases, read in frame from the first base. Clipping removes 3 bases from V and 16 bases from J, with 6 as the unmatched junction base count. CDR1 KGHSH and CDR2 LQKENI are derived from the germline V gene. The collaborating institutions used their own protocols to collect whole blood in K2EDTA tubes. For TCRbeta analysis, collaborators shipped samples in one of three forms: frozen whole blood, isolated PBMCs, or DNA extracted from either of those sample types. Overall study outcomes, separate from this receptor: The amount of clinical and demographic metadata varied by source and participant and was provided uncurated.

What was sequenced was peripheral blood. The source of this sequence is a human donor in a cohort sampled during active COVID-19. The chain is made from TRBV18 and TRBJ1-3; the junction holds 7 bases that match TRBD1. The CDR3 protein: CASSPDRETYF. The DNA sequence is TGTGCCAGCTCACCCGACAGGGAAACCTATTTT.